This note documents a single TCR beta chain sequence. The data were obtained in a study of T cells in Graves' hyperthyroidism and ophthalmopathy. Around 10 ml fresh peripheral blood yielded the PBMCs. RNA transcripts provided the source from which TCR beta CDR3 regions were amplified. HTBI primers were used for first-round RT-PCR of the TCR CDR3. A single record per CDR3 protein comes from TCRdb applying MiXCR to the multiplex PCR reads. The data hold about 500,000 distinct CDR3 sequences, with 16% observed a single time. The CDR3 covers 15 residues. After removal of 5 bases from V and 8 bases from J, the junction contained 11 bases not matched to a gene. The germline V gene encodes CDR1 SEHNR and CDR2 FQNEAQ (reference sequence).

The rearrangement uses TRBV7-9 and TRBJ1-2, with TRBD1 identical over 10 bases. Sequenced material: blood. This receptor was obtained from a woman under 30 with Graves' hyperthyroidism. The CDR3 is CASSPTGTGAQGYTF. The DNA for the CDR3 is TGTGCCAGCAGCCCGACCGGGACAGGGGCGCAGGGCTACACCTTC.